This TCR beta chain stems from a study of blood T cell repertoires in COVID-19. About the study: Samples came from the United States, Italy and Spain, spanning acute and convalescent COVID-19.

Recruited during active infection, patients (from Seattle) were subsequently followed longitudinally. Per the authors' pipeline: Cell counts per sample came from amplifying reference gene primers. Profiled with immunoSEQ multiplex PCR; TCRdb holds only in-frame clones, not every one. The V and J calls and clone size come from that table; D and trimming were worked out from the DNA. The table records some 260,000 clones, over 75% of them present only once. The TCR sequence derives from a woman aged 65 to 85 with COVID-19, enrolled during active disease. The specimen sequenced was peripheral blood.

The CDR3 loop is CASSPALAGDPGELFF. CDR3 DNA sequence: TGTGCCAGTAGCCCCGCACTAGCGGGAGACCCCGGGGAGCTGTTTTTT. The rearrangement links TRBV19 to TRBJ2-2; 11 bases agree with TRBD2. Germline CDR1 is LNHDA and CDR2 is SQIVND (reference sequence). The V gene end was trimmed by 6 bases and the J gene end by 6 bases; junction bases not matched to a gene: 9. The CDR3 is 16 residues long.